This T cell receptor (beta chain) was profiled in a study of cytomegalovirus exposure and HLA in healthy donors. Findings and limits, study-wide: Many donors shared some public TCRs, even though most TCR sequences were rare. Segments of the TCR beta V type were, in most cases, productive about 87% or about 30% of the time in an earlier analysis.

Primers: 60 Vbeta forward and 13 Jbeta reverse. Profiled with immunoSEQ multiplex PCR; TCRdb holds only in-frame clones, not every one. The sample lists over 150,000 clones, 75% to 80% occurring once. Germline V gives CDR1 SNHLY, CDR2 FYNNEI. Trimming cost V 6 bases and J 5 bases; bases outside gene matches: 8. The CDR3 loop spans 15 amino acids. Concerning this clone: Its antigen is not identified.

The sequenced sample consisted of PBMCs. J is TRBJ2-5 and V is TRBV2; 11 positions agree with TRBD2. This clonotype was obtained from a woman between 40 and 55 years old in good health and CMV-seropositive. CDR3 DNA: TGTGCCAGCAGCCCGGGACTAGCGGATTGGGAGACCCAGTACTTC. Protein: CASSPGLADWETQYF.